The TCR beta chain under discussion was sequenced for a study of preoperative IRX-2 immunotherapy in early breast cancer. Using immunoSEQ multiplex PCR, the repertoire was profiled, and TCRdb retains in-frame clones only, with some absent. The data hold tens of thousands of clones, with around 83% observed a single time. Documented treatment: preoperative locoregional IRX-2 cytokine immunotherapy. This phase Ib study tested locoregional IRX-2 cytokine immunotherapy given before surgery. The V gene's germline CDR1 is SGHRS and CDR2 YFSETQ. Between the trimmed V and J ends, which lost 2 bases and 9 bases, there was a span of 21 bases. There are 16 residues in the CDR3.

The TCR sequence derives from a human donor with breast cancer. Here the sequenced sample was lymph node tissue, taken from a patient treated with IRX-2 immunotherapy. The rearrangement joins TRBV5-1 to TRBJ2-1; D perhaps matches TRBD2 (6 bases). CDR3 residues: CASSFLGGTPGTEQFF. In DNA form, the CDR3 reads TGCGCCAGCAGCTTTCTTGGCGGGACCCCAGGGACTGAGCAGTTCTTC.